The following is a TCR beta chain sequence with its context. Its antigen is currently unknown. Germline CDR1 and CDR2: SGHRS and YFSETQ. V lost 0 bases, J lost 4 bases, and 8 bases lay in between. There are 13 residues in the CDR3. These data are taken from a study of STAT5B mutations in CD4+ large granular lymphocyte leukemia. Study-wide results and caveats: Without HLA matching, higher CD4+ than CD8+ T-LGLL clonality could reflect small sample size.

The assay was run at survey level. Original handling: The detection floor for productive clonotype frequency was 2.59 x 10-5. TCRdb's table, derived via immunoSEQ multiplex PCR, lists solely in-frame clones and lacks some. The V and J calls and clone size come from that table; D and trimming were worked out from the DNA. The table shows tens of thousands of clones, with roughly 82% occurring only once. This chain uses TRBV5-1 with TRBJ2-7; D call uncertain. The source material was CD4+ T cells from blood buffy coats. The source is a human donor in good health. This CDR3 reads CASSLGDVYEQYF. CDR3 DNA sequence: TGCGCCAGCAGCTTGGGGGATGTATACGAGCAGTACTTC.